Sequencing of this T cell receptor beta chain was carried out in a study of Ad26.COV2.S vaccination and SARS-CoV-2 variants. Study-level findings and limits: Substantial breadth was reported for post-vaccination spike-specific CD8+ and CD4+ T cells.

Treatment specified: around 19 received Ad26.COV2.S at low or high dose, single or two shots; roughly 5 received placebo; per-sample allocation not given. On day 63 after the first injection, vaccine and placebo recipients gave samples. In Boston, an adult donor aged 18-55 years took part. V lost 7 bases, J lost 2 bases, and 4 bases stayed unmatched. In germline, CDR1 is LNHDA, CDR2 SQIVND (reference sequence). There are 14 residues in the CDR3. A note on this clone: As yet, its antigen is unknown.

TCRdb keeps only in-frame clones here, not all; method: immunoSEQ multiplex PCR. The repertoire has roughly 350,000 clones, approximately 90% of them found once; the top ten carry approximately 5%. This specimen consisted of peripheral blood, obtained in a trial of Ad26.COV2.S vaccine versus placebo. The sequence was collected from a person between 18 and 65 years old who received the Ad26.COV2.S COVID-19 vaccine or a placebo. This sequence joins TRBV19 and TRBJ1-5; 8 nucleotides line up with TRBD1. The CDR3 loop reads CASKSGQGNQPQHF. In nucleotides, the CDR3 is TGTGCCAGTAAGTCGGGACAGGGCAATCAGCCCCAGCATTTT.